These 16 T cell receptor beta chains were all obtained from the same sample, sequenced in a study of cytomegalovirus exposure and HLA in healthy donors. 60 Vbeta and 13 Jbeta primers were used in PCR. Some clones are missing from TCRdb's copy, which holds only in-frame ones; the method was immunoSEQ multiplex PCR. The data hold about 140,000 clones, with roughly 87% observed a single time. Sample: PBMCs. The source of these receptors is a woman aged 40 to 50 in good health and CMV-seronegative.

The J gene is TRBJ2-3, the V gene TRBV5-4; TRBD2 aligns across 13 bases. CDR3 length: 15 amino acids. V lost 4 bases and J lost 4; bases outside the gene matches: 3. Germline CDR1 is SGHNT and CDR2 is YYREEE (reference sequence). The CDR3 DNA sequence: TGTGCCAGCAGCCACGGGACTAGCGGGGCAGATACGCAGTATTTT. This translates into CASSHGTSGADTQYF.

J is TRBJ2-3 and V is TRBV9; TRBD1 matches at 8 bases. V was pared by 0 bases and J by 2 bases, with 8 bases of the junction left unmatched. Per germline, CDR1 SGDLS and CDR2 YYNGEE. This CDR3 is 17 amino acids long. For the CDR3, the DNA is TGTGCCAGCAGCGTAGGAAGCGGACAGGGCTTCACAGATACGCAGTATTTT. Translating gives CASSVGSGQGFTDTQYF.

The chain carries TRBV6-1 and TRBJ2-1; 10 bases map to TRBD1. CDR1 and CDR2 (germline): MNHNS, SASEGT. The V and J ends lost 7 bases and 4 bases, in that order; junction bases with no gene match: 7. The CDR3 has 15 amino acids. The CDR3 reads CASKRDRGLYNEQFF. As DNA, the CDR3 is TGTGCCAGCAAAAGAGACAGGGGGCTGTACAATGAGCAGTTCTTC.

This clone has a handful of counts. V and J are TRBV4-3 and TRBJ2-3; tentatively, D is TRBD2 (6 bases). V lost 0 bases, J lost 1 base, and 14 bases lay in between. Per the germline V gene, CDR1 is LGHNA and CDR2 is YSLEER. CDR3 size: 17 residues. The CDR3 coding sequence is TGCGCCAGCAGCCAAGAGCCGGGAGTAGCTGGCACAGATACGCAGTATTTT. Translating gives CASSQEPGVAGTDTQYF.

Note on this clone: The junction shows a germline mismatch at one end, possibly a read error. Distinct nucleotide sequences in the sample also encode this CDR3. The chain uses TRBV19 and TRBJ1-5; possibly TRBD1 for D (5 bases). This CDR3 is 14 amino acids long. CDR1 is LNHDA, CDR2 SQIVND, per germline (reference sequence). The CDR3, as DNA: TGTGCCAGTCAATGGGGCCCGGCCAATCAACCCCAGCATTTT. Its protein is CASQWGPANQPQHF.

This rearrangement joins TRBV7-6 to TRBJ2-3; D is undetermined. Trimming left V 5 bases short and J 8 bases short, with 11 bases between. Per germline, CDR1 SGHVS and CDR2 FNYEAQ. The CDR3 has 12 amino acids. DNA for the CDR3: TGTGCCAGCAGCCTCCCCCAAGCTACGCAGTATTTT. Translation gives CASSLPQATQYF.

This chain joins TRBV7-2 and TRBJ2-2; 15 bases agree with TRBD2. Germline CDR1 SGHTA, CDR2 FQGNSA. Trimming took 5 bases from V and 7 from J; bases not matched to a gene: 8. There are 17 residues in the CDR3. CDR3 DNA sequence: TGTGCCAGCAGCCGTTCCGGACTAGCGGGAGGGGGCGGGGAGCTGTTTTTT. This codes for CASSRSGLAGGGGELFF.

V and J are TRBV7-8 and TRBJ2-5; perhaps TRBD1 as D (5 bases). The CDR3 contains 11 residues. Per the germline V gene, CDR1 is SGHVS and CDR2 is FQNEAQ. Trimming removed 8 bases from V and 2 bases from J, with 6 bases in between. This CDR3 is CASSGQETQYF. The CDR3, as DNA: TGTGCCAGCTCAGGGCAAGAGACCCAGTACTTC.

The chain employs TRBV10-1 and TRBJ2-3; 7 bases line up with TRBD2. Germline values: CDR1 WNHNN, CDR2 SYGVQD (reference sequence). V shed 5 bases and J 1 base; nucleotides not matched to a gene: 3. The CDR3 contains 14 residues. CDR3 sequence (DNA): TGCGCCAGCAGTAGAACTAGCGGCACAGATACGCAGTATTTT. Encoded protein: CASSRTSGTDTQYF.

The chain couples TRBV28 to TRBJ1-5, with 8 nucleotides matching TRBD1. This CDR3 comprises 14 residues. CDR1 is MDHEN, CDR2 SYDVKM, per germline. V was clipped by 6 bases and J by 4 bases; unmatched bases: 5. The CDR3 DNA reads as TGTGCCAGCAGCCGGGACAGGTGGAATCAGCCCCAGCATTTT. Its protein is CASSRDRWNQPQHF. The whole variable domain, filled in from reference TRBV28 and TRBJ1-5, reads DVKVTQSSRYLVKRTGEKVFLECVQDMDHENMFWYRQDPGLGLRLIYFSYDVKMKEKGDIPEGYSVSREKKERFSLILESASTNQTSMYLCASSRDRWNQPQHFGDGTRLSIL.

The V gene is TRBV6-1, the J gene TRBJ1-2; TRBD1 agrees at 7 bases. The CDR3 spans 14 residues. Germline lookup yields CDR1 MNHNS and CDR2 SASEGT. V lost 3 bases and J lost 8; bases outside the gene matches: 9. Written as DNA, the CDR3 is TGTGCCAGCAGTGACTTGGGACAGTTTGGGGGCTACACCTTC. Encoded protein: CASSDLGQFGGYTF.

V is TRBV5-4 and J is TRBJ2-1, with 8 nucleotides matching TRBD2. Losses at the gene ends were 5 bases for V and 4 bases for J; bases not matched to a gene: 8. The CDR3 is 15 amino acids. CDR1 is SGHNT and CDR2 is YYREEE in the germline V gene (reference sequence). In nucleotides, the CDR3 is TGTGCCAGCAGTACTAGCGGAACTTCATACAATGAGCAGTTCTTC. Translated, it gives CASSTSGTSYNEQFF.

V gene TRBV11-3 combines with J gene TRBJ2-5; perhaps TRBD1 as D (5 bases). The V end was cut by 3 bases, the J end by 2 bases, with 10 bases between. This CDR3 region has 14 residues. Germline CDR1 reads SGHNT; CDR2 reads YENEEA. CDR3 amino acids: CASSLDNRQETQYF. CDR3 coding DNA: TGTGCCAGCAGCTTGGACAATCGGCAAGAGACCCAGTACTTC.

This clone was recorded once. This chain connects TRBV7-9 to TRBJ2-3, with 7 bases fitting TRBD2. CDR3 length equals 13 residues. Trimming took 5 bases from V and 6 from J; bases not matched to a gene: 5. Germline loops: CDR1 SEHNR, CDR2 FQNEAQ (reference sequence). The CDR3 protein is CASSARELDTQYF. The CDR3 nucleotides read TGTGCCAGCAGCGCGCGGGAGTTGGATACGCAGTATTTT.

V usage is TRBV6-1 and J usage is TRBJ2-2; D gene uncertain. The CDR3 has 13 amino acids. The ends were cut back, 6 bases at V and 4 bases at J, with 9 bases in the middle. Germline V CDR1 and CDR2: MNHNS, SASEGT. The CDR3 DNA is TGTGCCAGCAGCGAGACTGGCACCGGGGAGCTGTTTTTT. Its translation: CASSETGTGELFF.

V is TRBV27 and J is TRBJ2-7; 10 positions match TRBD1. The J segment lost 2 bases and the V segment lost 5 bases, leaving 6 bases of the junction unmatched. Germline-derived CDR1 and CDR2 are MNHEY and SMNVEV (reference sequence). The CDR3 covers 15 residues. The CDR3 DNA reads TGTGCCAGCAGTACTGCCGGGACAGGGGCCTACGAGCAGTACTTC. As protein: CASSTAGTGAYEQYF.